Below are 2 T cell receptor beta chains sequenced from a single sample in a study of shared clonotypes between healthy human individuals. Method: immunoSEQ multiplex PCR; TCRdb's copy keeps in-frame clones and lacks some. The repertoire consists of 2 million to 2.5 million clones, with about 90% occurring once and the leading ten covering more than 0.35%. Source material: naive CD4+ T cells from PBMCs. Subset given: CD45RA+ positively selected. These receptors originate from a man between 18 and 35 years old in good health. Some clones in this sample may be carry-over from other donors' samples.

The chain carries TRBV2 and TRBJ1-4, with 10 bases matching TRBD1. CDR1 is SNHLY and CDR2 is FYNNEI in the germline V gene. Unmatched junction bases numbered 10, after V lost 4 bases and J lost 5 bases. There are 17 residues in the CDR3. The CDR3 region has the DNA TGTGCCAGCAGTGCGGGACAGGGGCGATTATCGAATGAAAAACTGTTTTTT. Amino acid sequence: CASSAGQGRLSNEKLFF.

The rearrangement uses TRBV11-3 and TRBJ2-2; no clear D gene. V was trimmed by 0 bases and J by 7 bases, leaving 6 bases between them. Per germline, CDR1 SGHNT and CDR2 YENEEA. This CDR3 has 13 residues. The CDR3 region has the DNA TGTGCCAGCAGCTTAGATGATGACGGGGAGCTGTTTTTT. This encodes CASSLDDDGELFF. The full variable domain, rest sourced from reference TRBV11-3 and TRBJ2-2, is EAGVVQSPRYKIIEKKQPVAFWCNPISGHNTLYWYLQNLGQGPELLIRYENEEAVDDSQLPKDRFSAERLKGVDSTLKIQPAELGDSAVYLCASSLDDDGELFFGEGSRLTVL.